Following are 24 T cell receptor beta chains from one sample sequenced in a study of T cell responses to AZD1222 COVID-19 vaccine. The data were produced by immunoSEQ multiplex PCR, yet TCRdb's version contains in-frame clones alone and is incomplete. The sample holds roughly 150,000 clones, 90% to 95% seen once. The specimen comprised peripheral blood, sampled on day 0 of AZD1222 vaccination. The receptors come from an adult in good health.

This chain links TRBV12-3 or TRBV12-4 with TRBJ1-1; perhaps TRBD1 as D (5 bases). The CDR3 runs to 13 residues. V gave up 5 bases and J gave up 1 base, with 8 bases separating them. The CDR3 region is CASSPGQNTEAFF. The DNA for the CDR3 is TGTGCCAGCAGTCCCGGACAGAACACTGAAGCTTTCTTT.

This clone showed up just a few times. The gene calls are TRBV28 and TRBJ2-7; 7 bases are a match to TRBD2. The germline gives CDR1 MDHEN, CDR2 SYDVKM. V lost 3 bases and J lost 3; bases outside the gene matches: 14. The CDR3 has 17 amino acids. CDR3 sequence (DNA): TGTGCCAGCAGTTTGGGGTGGTGGGCGGGAGAAGTCTACGAGCAGTACTTC. Amino acid sequence: CASSLGWWAGEVYEQYF.

The V gene is TRBV16, the J gene TRBJ2-1; 7 bases are a match to TRBD2. The CDR3 contains 16 residues. The J segment lost 3 bases and the V segment lost 2 bases, leaving 7 bases of the junction unmatched. In germline, CDR1 is KGHSY, CDR2 FQNENV. This CDR3 is CASSQRSGGVYNEQFF. The CDR3 DNA reads as TGTGCCAGCAGCCAACGTTCGGGGGGAGTCTACAATGAGCAGTTCTTC.

The rearrangement links TRBV30 to TRBJ1-6; no firm D call. Germline CDR1 and CDR2: GTSNPN and SVGIG (reference sequence). The V end lost 0 bases, the J end lost 10 bases, and 4 bases lay between the germline ends. The CDR3 consists of 11 residues. CDR3 loop: CAWSVQSPLHF. CDR3 in DNA: TGTGCCTGGAGTGTACAATCACCCCTCCACTTT.

The chain combines TRBV6-1 with TRBJ2-2, with a weak D call TRBD2 (5 bases). Germline V gives CDR1 MNHNS, CDR2 SASEGT. CDR3 length: 13 residues. V was clipped by 2 bases and J by 4 bases, with 5 bases between them. The CDR3 region has the DNA TGTGCCAGCAGTGAAAGCGGCACCGGGGAGCTGTTTTTT. This codes for CASSESGTGELFF.

The chain couples TRBV6-5 to TRBJ2-5; no firm D call. The CDR3 has 14 residues. Trimming left V 2 bases short and J 0 bases short, with 7 bases between. Germline lookup yields CDR1 MNHEY and CDR2 SVGAGI. Here the CDR3 DNA reads TGTGCCAGCAGTTACGGGCCTTACCAAGAGACCCAGTACTTC. This encodes CASSYGPYQETQYF.

The chain recombines TRBV4-1 with TRBJ1-5, with D hard to call. V was shortened by 5 bases and J by 0 bases, with 14 bases between the two germline ends. CDR1 is MGHRA and CDR2 is YSYEKL in the germline V gene. The CDR3 loop spans 16 amino acids. The CDR3 loop reads CASSARHLYSNQPQHF. The CDR3 DNA is TGCGCCAGCAGCGCCCGACACCTCTATAGCAATCAGCCCCAGCATTTT.

The chain is built from TRBV2 and TRBJ1-6; possibly TRBD1 for D (5 bases). This CDR3 spans 14 amino acids. V gave up 3 bases and J gave up 7 bases, with 10 bases separating them. Germline V gene data show CDR1 as SNHLY and CDR2 as FYNNEI. The CDR3 loop is CASSESRANSPLHF. The CDR3 DNA is TGTGCCAGCAGTGAGTCCAGGGCGAATTCACCCCTCCACTTT.

This clone was seen only once. J is TRBJ2-3 and V is TRBV7-2, with 11 nucleotides matching TRBD2. Per the germline V gene, CDR1 is SGHTA and CDR2 is FQGNSA. The CDR3 length is 16 residues. V lost 5 bases and J lost 3; bases outside the gene matches: 7. Here the CDR3 reads CASSAGPSGGTDTQYF. CDR3 DNA: TGTGCCAGCAGCGCAGGGCCTAGCGGGGGGACAGATACGCAGTATTTT.

The CDR3 bases are TGTGCCAGCAGTTCCGACTGGAATGAGCAGTTCTTC. As protein: CASSSDWNEQFF. The genes are TRBV25-1 and TRBJ2-1; D not resolved. The CDR3 totals 12 residues. V lost 5 bases and J 7 bases, leaving 9 bases between the germline ends. Germline CDR1 MGHDK, CDR2 SYGVNS.

This clone appeared a single time. The chain couples TRBV28 to TRBJ2-2, with 8 bases that match TRBD1. Per the germline V gene, CDR1 is MDHEN and CDR2 is SYDVKM. The CDR3 runs 15 residues. J was trimmed by 4 bases and V by 6 bases; bases with no gene match: 7. DNA for the CDR3: TGTGCCAGCAGAGCCGGGACAGGCCCCACCGGGGAGCTGTTTTTT. Its translation: CASRAGTGPTGELFF.

The sample holds a few counts of this clone. As DNA, the CDR3 is TGTGCCAGCAGCTTAGCGCAGGGGACTGAAGCTTTCTTT. This gives the protein CASSLAQGTEAFF. The genes are TRBV7-7 and TRBJ1-1; D might be TRBD1 (6 bases). Germline V gene sequence: CDR1 SSHAT, CDR2 FNYEAQ (reference sequence). V was pared by 0 bases and J by 5 bases, with 7 bases between. The CDR3 covers 13 residues.

This rearrangement joins TRBV7-7 to TRBJ2-3, with 10 bases matching TRBD2. V lost 5 bases, J lost 2 bases, and 10 bases stayed unmatched. Germline CDR1 SSHAT, CDR2 FNYEAQ (reference sequence). The CDR3 totals 17 residues. This chain's CDR3 is CASSPDSGGLYTDTQYF. For the CDR3, the DNA is TGTGCCAGCAGCCCTGATAGCGGGGGGCTTTACACAGATACGCAGTATTTT.

V and J are TRBV7-9 and TRBJ1-3; no reliable D call. The germline gives CDR1 SEHNR, CDR2 FQNEAQ (reference sequence). CDR3 length equals 13 residues. Trimming left V 0 bases short and J 5 bases short, with 5 bases between. The CDR3 is CASSLARRNTIYF. The CDR3 DNA sequence: TGTGCCAGCAGCTTAGCGCGGAGAAACACCATATATTTT.

The chain is built from TRBV19 and TRBJ2-7, with D tentatively TRBD1 or TRBD2 (5 bases each). The V and J ends lost 4 bases and 4 bases respectively, with 14 bases between them. CDR1 is LNHDA, CDR2 SQIVND, per germline (reference sequence). The CDR3 has 14 amino acids. The CDR3 bases are TGTGCCAGTAGTACTCTACTCGGGACGTACGAGCAGTACTTC. Its translation is CASSTLLGTYEQYF.

V usage is TRBV30 and J usage is TRBJ1-5; maybe TRBD1 (6 bases). Per germline, CDR1 GTSNPN and CDR2 SVGIG (reference sequence). The CDR3 covers 13 residues. V dropped 0 bases and J dropped 6 bases, with 9 bases sitting between them. CDR3 amino acids: CAWSVLGGQPQHF. CDR3 coding DNA: TGTGCCTGGAGTGTACTAGGGGGTCAGCCCCAGCATTTT. The full variable domain, rest sourced from reference TRBV30 and TRBJ1-5, is SQTIHQWPATLVQPVGSPLSLECTVEGTSNPNLYWYRQAAGRGLQLLFYSVGIGQISSEVPQNLSASRPQDRQFILSSKKLLLSDSGFYLCAWSVLGGQPQHFGDGTRLSIL.

The chain couples TRBV10-3 to TRBJ2-2; 7 bases match TRBD2. With V trimmed by 0 bases and J by 5 bases, 0 bases remained unmatched. Germline V CDR1 and CDR2: ENHRY, SYGVKD. The CDR3 has 14 amino acids. CDR3: CAISESSGTGELFF. In DNA form, the CDR3 reads TGTGCCATCAGTGAGTCTAGCGGGACCGGGGAGCTGTTTTTT.

V usage is TRBV18 and J usage is TRBJ2-5; 13 bases fit TRBD2. CDR1 KGHSH and CDR2 LQKENI come from the germline V gene. V shed 5 bases and J 2 bases; nucleotides not matched to a gene: 5. The CDR3 consists of 16 residues. The chain's CDR3 is CASSSGLAGVQETQYF. CDR3 nucleotide sequence: TGTGCCAGCTCATCTGGACTAGCGGGGGTTCAAGAGACCCAGTACTTC.

V and J are TRBV7-9 and TRBJ1-4, with a possible D match to TRBD1 (6 bases). Germline CDR1 is SEHNR and CDR2 is FQNEAQ (reference sequence). V lost 8 bases and J 5 bases, leaving 9 bases between the germline ends. The CDR3 has 12 residues. CDR3 sequence: CASGQGNEKLFF. The CDR3 DNA is TGTGCCAGCGGGCAGGGGAATGAAAAACTGTTTTTT.

The V and J genes are TRBV12-3 or TRBV12-4 and TRBJ1-1; a possible D gene is TRBD1 (5 bases). The CDR3 sequence is 13 residues long. V was shortened by 8 bases and J by 4 bases, with 14 bases between the two germline ends. The CDR3 sequence: CASGRAMSTEAFF. In DNA form, the CDR3 reads TGTGCCAGCGGCAGGGCGATGAGCACTGAAGCTTTCTTT.

This chain links TRBV7-2 with TRBJ1-2, with D possibly matching TRBD1 (5 bases). There are 13 residues in the CDR3. From germline, CDR1 is SGHTA and CDR2 FQGNSA. CDR3 in DNA: TGTGGAACGAGGGGCTCGGGTTTTGACGGCTACACCTTC. It yields the protein CGTRGSGFDGYTF. Together with reference TRBV7-2 and TRBJ1-2, the CDR3 gives the full variable domain: GAGVSQSPSNKVTEKGKDVELRCDPISGHTALYWYRQSLGQGLEFLIYFQGNSAPDKSGLPSDRFSAERTGGSVSTLTIQRTQQEDSAVYLCGTRGSGFDGYTFGSGTRLTVV.

The CDR3 sequence: CATSRDEAGGNTGELFF. The CDR3 nucleotides read TGTGCCACCAGCAGAGATGAAGCGGGGGGGAACACCGGGGAGCTGTTTTTT. This chain links TRBV15 with TRBJ2-2; 9 bases align to TRBD2. CDR3 size: 17 residues. The junction had 3 bases not matched to a gene; V was cut back by 0 bases and J by 1 base. Germline loops: CDR1 LNHNV, CDR2 YYDKDF (reference sequence).

The chain combines TRBV18 with TRBJ1-1, with unresolved D. Germline V lookup: CDR1 KGHSH, CDR2 LQKENI. The CDR3 runs to 13 residues. V dropped 3 bases and J dropped 1 base, with 6 bases sitting between them. CDR3 sequence reads: CASSPAANTEAFF. The CDR3 DNA is TGTGCCAGCTCACCGGCCGCGAACACTGAAGCTTTCTTT.

The chain has TRBV19 and TRBJ2-6, with D unclear. V dropped 6 bases and J dropped 0 bases, with 6 bases sitting between them. The CDR3 runs 14 residues. Germline V gene data show CDR1 as LNHDA and CDR2 as SQIVND (reference sequence). CDR3 sequence reads: CASRMGSGANVLTF. The CDR3 coding sequence is TGTGCCAGTAGGATGGGCTCTGGGGCCAACGTCCTGACTTTC.